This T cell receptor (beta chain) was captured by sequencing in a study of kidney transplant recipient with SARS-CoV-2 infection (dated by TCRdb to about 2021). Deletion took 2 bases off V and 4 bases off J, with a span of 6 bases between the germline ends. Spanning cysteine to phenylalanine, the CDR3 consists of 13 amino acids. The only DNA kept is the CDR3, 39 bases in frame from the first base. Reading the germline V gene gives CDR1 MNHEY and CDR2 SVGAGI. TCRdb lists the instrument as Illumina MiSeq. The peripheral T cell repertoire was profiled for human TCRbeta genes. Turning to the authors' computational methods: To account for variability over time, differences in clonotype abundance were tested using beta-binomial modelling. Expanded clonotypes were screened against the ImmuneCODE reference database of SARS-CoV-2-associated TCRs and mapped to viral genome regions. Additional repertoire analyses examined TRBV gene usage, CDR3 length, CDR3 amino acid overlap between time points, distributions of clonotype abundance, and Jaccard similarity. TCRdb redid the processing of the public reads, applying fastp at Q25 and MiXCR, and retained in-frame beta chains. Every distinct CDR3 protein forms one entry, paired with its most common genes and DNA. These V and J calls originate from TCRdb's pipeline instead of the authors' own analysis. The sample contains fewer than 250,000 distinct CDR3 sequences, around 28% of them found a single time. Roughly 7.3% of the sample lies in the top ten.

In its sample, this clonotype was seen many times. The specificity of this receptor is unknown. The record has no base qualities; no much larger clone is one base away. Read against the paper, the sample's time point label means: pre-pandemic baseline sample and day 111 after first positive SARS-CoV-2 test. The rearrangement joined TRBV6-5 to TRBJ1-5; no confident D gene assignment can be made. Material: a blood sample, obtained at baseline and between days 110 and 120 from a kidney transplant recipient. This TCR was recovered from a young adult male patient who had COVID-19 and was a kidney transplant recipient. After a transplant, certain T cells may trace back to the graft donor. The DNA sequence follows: TGTGCCAGCAGTTACGAAGGTAATCAGCCCCAGCATTTT. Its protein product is CASSYEGNQPQHF.